This T cell receptor (beta chain) emerged from a study of blood T cell repertoires in COVID-19. Germline CDR1 is SGHTA and CDR2 is FQGNSA. This CDR3 has 14 amino acids. V lost 5 bases to trimming and J lost 5 bases, with 15 bases between them. Sequencing was performed with immunoSEQ multiplex PCR; in TCRdb, only in-frame clones are kept and a portion is missing. The sample includes about 52,000 clones, around 84% of them seen just once. This clonotype was sampled from a man aged 65 to 85 with acute or convalescent COVID-19. The gene calls are TRBV7-2 and TRBJ2-5; tentatively, D is TRBD2 (6 bases). Sample: peripheral blood. CDR3 in DNA: TGTGCCAGCAGCCTTAGCGGTTGGGGGGAGACCCAGTACTTC. This codes for CASSLSGWGETQYF.